This paragraph covers one T cell receptor (beta chain) sequence. Its antigen remains undetermined. No much larger clonotype is one base removed from it; base qualities were not supplied. Trimming at the junction amounts to 4 bases on V and 5 bases on J, and the germline ends lie 20 bases apart. From its cysteine to its phenylalanine, the CDR3 spans 16 amino acids. Just CDR3 DNA is preserved here, 48 bases in frame from base 1. The germline V gene (reference sequence) gives CDR1 as SEHNR and CDR2 as FQNEAQ. The sample comes from a study of T cell repertoires in ileal Crohn's disease (dated by TCRdb to about 2019). In the study overall: The median duration of disease was approximately 7.9 years, and at the time of surgery 35% of patients were active smokers. The study was conducted in parallel with a multicentre cohort built to find predictors of early endoscopic recurrence after ileocolonic resection. TCR repertoire analysis was performed in about 61 Crohn's disease patients drawn from a prospective multicentre cohort. Postoperative therapy was given to about half of the patients, with thiopurines administered to roughly twelve patients and anti-TNF agents administered to 18 patients. A Rutgeerts score above i0 was used to define endoscopic postoperative recurrence. A total of 170 or so mucosal samples from around 50 patients were sequenced, with samples obtained at several locations on the surgical specimen and at postoperative endoscopy. Surgery was performed for a complication in all patients, with stricturing disease in roughly 60% and penetrating disease in roughly 39%. M6 samples consisted of neoterminal ileum biopsies collected during postoperative colonoscopy.

The label giving this sample's time point can be read as: neoterminal ileum biopsy at postoperative endoscopy, about 6 months after surgery. Eligible patients were adults with ileal or ileocolonic Crohn's disease who had an indication for ileocolonic resection. Whole ileal mucosal biopsies were kept frozen at -80 degrees C prior to DNA extraction. Genomic DNA was extracted from frozen whole biopsies using a TRizol-based method and was quantified with a NanoDrop 2000 spectrophotometer. General findings and caveats noted by the study authors: Higher percentages of high-frequency clones at the time of surgery were linked to endoscopic recurrence, and every patient with clonality above 26.8% (18/57) had recurrence. Patients who were active smokers at surgery had a significantly higher proportion of clonal expansions than non-smokers (25.9% vs 17.9%, p=0.02). Within the first year after surgery, the timing of postoperative endoscopy varied, and the median delay was around seven months. Compared with CD4 T cells, sorted CD8 T cells contained more high-frequency clones, which suggests that the mucosal expansions were mostly CD8. Mucosal CD4 and CD8 T cells were sorted and sequenced only in a subgroup of patients, the size of which was not stated.

Roughly 0.55 micrograms of biopsy DNA per sample were submitted for commercial TCRB immunosequencing. Adaptive Biotechnology amplified CDR3 regions from genomic DNA with a two-step multiplex PCR that controlled for amplification bias. Primers for every V and J gene segment were used in the first PCR, and barcodes and Illumina adapters were added in the second PCR. CDR3 libraries were sequenced using an Illumina instrument. In the original analysis: The analysis used both the pipelines supplied by the vendor and custom analysis of the raw data in R/Bioconductor with R version 3.3.0. Clonality, which ranges from 0 to 1, was calculated as the inverse of the normalised Shannon entropy across all productive clones. The repertoire share taken up by the top 100 clones defined high-frequency clones, and only clones that passed a 95% confidence test were kept. The Simpson index measured repertoire diversity, and the Morisita-Horn index measured overlap between samples. TCRdb provides this immuneACCESS table in a form limited to in-frame rearrangements. Some clones are lacking; in checked studies, under half of them reflect an unresolved V gene, and why the rest are absent is not known. That table supplies the V and J calls and clone size; D and trimming were determined from the DNA. The sample includes over 8,500 clones, with about four fifths observed a single time. The ten largest account for roughly 14% of the sample.

The sequence links TRBV7-9 to TRBJ2-5; the D region possibly corresponds to TRBD1 (6 bases align). The TCR sequence derives from an adult with Crohn's disease. Sequenced material: ileal tissue. The DNA sequence reads TGTGCCAGCAGCTGGGGACCGGGACAACTGGGCGAGACCCAGTACTTC. This sequence encodes CASSWGPGQLGETQYF. Reference TRBV7-9 and TRBJ2-5 genes cover what lies past the CDR3, so the full variable domain is DTGVSQNPRHKITKRGQNVTFRCDPISEHNRLYWYRQTLGQGPEFLTYFQNEAQLEKSRLLSDRFSAERPKGSFSTLEIQRTEQGDSAMYLCASSWGPGQLGETQYFGPGTRLLVL.